This record looks at one TCR beta chain sequence and its context. The sample comes from a study of blood T cell repertoires in COVID-19. Study information: Collection of acute and convalescent COVID-19 samples took place in the United States, Italy and Spain.

The V gene's germline CDR1 is SGHAT and CDR2 FQNNGV. This CDR3 spans 14 amino acids. V lost 4 bases to trimming and J lost 4 bases; unmatched junction nucleotides: 4. Original processing notes: Reference gene primers were amplified, and this amplification served to estimate nucleated cell counts. TCRdb's table, derived via immunoSEQ multiplex PCR, lists solely in-frame clones and lacks some. V and J calls and clone size are those listed in that table; D and trimming were worked out from the DNA. The sample holds approximately 440,000 clones, about 90% seen once. Study members were between about 18 and 100 years old and lived in approximately 25 US regions. Two consecutive negative NP/OP PCR tests, clearance, or resolved symptoms defined Cohort 3 recovery.

Input material: PBMCs or T cells enriched from blood (not recorded which). The V and J genes are TRBV11-2 and TRBJ2-5, with 9 nucleotides matching TRBD2. The source of this sequence is a woman aged 18-35 years who had recovered from COVID-19. The CDR3 DNA reads as TGTGCCAGCAGCTCCCTAGCGGGATCAGAGACCCAGTACTTC. It codes for CASSSLAGSETQYF.